This T cell receptor beta chain appears in the sequencing data of a study of vaccination effects on CD4 cells after COVID-19. As for the study in general: Before sequencing, viral peptide pools were used by the ViraFEST assay to expand antigen-specific CD4+ T cells.

Only in-frame clones appear in the TCRdb table, and some are missing; sequencing was by immunoSEQ multiplex PCR. This table has tens of thousands of clones, over 75% appearing once. This clone was seen more than once but under ten times. The antigen remains unidentified. The length of the CDR3 is 13 residues. V was pared by 1 base and J by 6 bases, with 0 bases of the junction left unmatched. Germline CDR1 SGHAT, CDR2 FQDESV (reference sequence). Cells that had been cultured for 9 to 10 days were the source of isolated CD4+ T cells. Two doses of either BNT162b2 or mRNA-1273 were given to each participant. Both day 3 and day 7 saw half the medium replaced with IL-2 medium.

The V and J genes are TRBV11-1 and TRBJ1-2; TRBD1 matches 9 bases. This receptor was obtained from a human donor who received a COVID-19 vaccine. The source was CD4+ T cells from PBMCs cultured without peptide, collected after COVID-19 vaccination. CDR3 protein: CASSLGQGDGYTF. Here the CDR3 DNA reads TGTGCCAGCAGCTTAGGACAGGGGGATGGCTACACCTTC.